This T cell receptor (beta chain) is drawn from a study of shared T cell receptors in the human thymus. V shed 1 base and J 0 bases; nucleotides not matched to a gene: 14. This CDR3 region has 20 residues. Germline assignment: CDR1 LNHNV and CDR2 YYDKDF (reference sequence). Method: immunoSEQ multiplex PCR; TCRdb's copy keeps in-frame clones and lacks some. The sample has hundreds of thousands of clones; approximately 95% are singletons. Source material: thymocytes. The sequence derives from a human donor. V and J are TRBV15 and TRBJ2-3, with 9 bases aligning to TRBD2. CDR3 bases: TGTGCCACCAGCAGAGGTCCTAACCTCGTGACTAGCGGCAGCACAGATACGCAGTATTTT. It encodes CATSRGPNLVTSGSTDTQYF.